This is a list of T cell receptor beta chains from one sample in a study of blood T cell repertoires in COVID-19. Assay: immunoSEQ multiplex PCR; the TCRdb copy retains only in-frame clones and omits some. The sample holds 200,000 to 250,000 clones, around 90% seen once. Sample: peripheral blood. These receptors all stem from a man under 40 with acute or convalescent COVID-19. The CDR3 runs from the conserved cysteine through the conserved F or W. The order of the fields is CDR3 protein, CDR3 DNA, V gene, D gene, clone size, J gene. D genes are given only for firm matches. Size values are once, few and many counts, or a class for expanded clones, and some rows have none.

cdr3_aa: CASTAEGAYEQYF
cdr3_nt: TGTGCCAGCACTGCGGAGGGCGCCTACGAGCAGTACTTC
v_call: TRBV12-3/TRBV12-4
d_call: NA
clone_size: few
j_call: TRBJ2-7

cdr3_aa: CASSQDPTLAGTYEQYF
cdr3_nt: TGTGCCAGCAGCCAAGATCCCACTCTAGCGGGGACCTACGAGCAGTACTTC
v_call: TRBV4-2
d_call: TRBD2
clone_size: NA
j_call: TRBJ2-7

cdr3_aa: CASSPRGKRYNEQFF
cdr3_nt: TGTGCCAGCAGCCCAAGAGGGAAACGGTACAATGAGCAGTTCTTC
v_call: TRBV2
d_call: NA
clone_size: NA
j_call: TRBJ2-1

cdr3_aa: CASSPGLAVKGELFF
cdr3_nt: TGTGCCAGCAGCCCCGGACTAGCGGTTAAAGGGGAGCTGTTTTTT
v_call: TRBV28
d_call: TRBD2
clone_size: NA
j_call: TRBJ2-2

cdr3_aa: CASSYSKRLNTGELFF
cdr3_nt: TGTGCCAGCAGTTACTCGAAGCGACTCAACACCGGGGAGCTGTTTTTT
v_call: TRBV6-5
d_call: NA
clone_size: NA
j_call: TRBJ2-2

cdr3_aa: CASSLLWNTEAFF
cdr3_nt: TGTGCCAGCAGCCTCCTTTGGAACACTGAAGCTTTCTTT
v_call: TRBV27
d_call: NA
clone_size: NA
j_call: TRBJ1-1

cdr3_aa: CASTLDTEAFF
cdr3_nt: TGTGCCAGCACCCTAGACACTGAAGCTTTCTTT
v_call: TRBV5-8
d_call: NA
clone_size: NA
j_call: TRBJ1-1

cdr3_aa: CASSPPSGGNTIYF
cdr3_nt: TGTGCCAGCTCACCACCATCGGGTGGAAACACCATATATTTT
v_call: TRBV18
d_call: NA
clone_size: NA
j_call: TRBJ1-3

cdr3_aa: CASSLGQGPSEQYF
cdr3_nt: TGTGCCAGCAGCTTAGGGCAGGGCCCCTCCGAGCAGTACTTC
v_call: TRBV11-2
d_call: NA
clone_size: NA
j_call: TRBJ2-7

cdr3_aa: CASSQPGAYEQYF
cdr3_nt: TGTGCCAGCAGCCAACCGGGGGCCTACGAGCAGTACTTC
v_call: TRBV14
d_call: NA
clone_size: NA
j_call: TRBJ2-7

cdr3_aa: CASSQDAGGHTGELFF
cdr3_nt: TGTGCCAGCAGCCAAGACGCGGGAGGCCACACCGGGGAGCTGTTTTTT
v_call: TRBV4-2
d_call: TRBD2
clone_size: NA
j_call: TRBJ2-2

cdr3_aa: CSVAPGLMNTGELFF
cdr3_nt: TGCAGCGTTGCCCCGGGACTTATGAACACCGGGGAGCTGTTTTTT
v_call: TRBV29-1
d_call: NA
clone_size: NA
j_call: TRBJ2-2

cdr3_aa: CASSLVEVEQFF
cdr3_nt: TGTGCCAGCAGCTTAGTGGAGGTTGAGCAGTTCTTC
v_call: TRBV11-2
d_call: NA
clone_size: NA
j_call: TRBJ2-1

cdr3_aa: CSVEDRGRYEQYF
cdr3_nt: TGCAGCGTTGAGGACAGGGGGAGATACGAGCAGTACTTC
v_call: TRBV29-1
d_call: TRBD1
clone_size: NA
j_call: TRBJ2-7

cdr3_aa: CASSFPLTSGRINEQFF
cdr3_nt: TGTGCCAGCAGTTTCCCCTTGACTAGCGGGAGGATCAATGAGCAGTTCTTC
v_call: TRBV27
d_call: TRBD2
clone_size: NA
j_call: TRBJ2-1

cdr3_aa: CASSWGTGRRFF
cdr3_nt: TGTGCCAGCAGCTGGGGGACAGGGAGAAGGTTCTTC
v_call: TRBV5-4
d_call: TRBD1
clone_size: NA
j_call: TRBJ2-1